Sequencing of this T cell receptor (beta chain) was carried out in a study of blood T cell repertoires in COVID-19. Looking at the study overall: The United States, Italy and Spain provided the acute and convalescent COVID-19 samples. PBMCs, B-cell-depleted T cells, or T cells provided the cDNA or gDNA that made up the material.

Per the authors' pipeline: Amplification of reference gene primers provided the estimated nucleated cell counts. The table came from immunoSEQ multiplex PCR; TCRdb's copy has only in-frame clones and leaves some out. D and trimming come from the DNA, and the V and J calls and clone size come from that table. The sample lists about 97,000 clones, just over 90% occurring once. Germline assignment: CDR1 LGHDT and CDR2 YNNKEL (reference sequence). The CDR3 spans 13 residues. Deletions cut 6 bases from V and 4 bases from J, with 12 bases between. The sample taken for sequencing was peripheral blood. V and J are TRBV3-1 (or the pseudogene TRBV3-2) and TRBJ1-1; no clear D. The clonotype originates from a man between 60 and 75 years old with acute or convalescent COVID-19. The CDR3 reads CASSLEAFTEAFF. The DNA of the CDR3 is TGTGCCAGCAGTCTAGAGGCCTTCACTGAAGCTTTCTTT.